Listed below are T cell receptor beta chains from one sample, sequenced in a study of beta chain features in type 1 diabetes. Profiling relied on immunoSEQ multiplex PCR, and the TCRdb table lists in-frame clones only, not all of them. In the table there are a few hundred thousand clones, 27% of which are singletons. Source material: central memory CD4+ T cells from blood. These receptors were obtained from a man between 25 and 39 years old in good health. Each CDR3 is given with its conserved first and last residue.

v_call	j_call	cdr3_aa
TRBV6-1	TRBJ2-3	CASSATGAKGDTQYF
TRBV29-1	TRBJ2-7	CSVALRTANEQYF
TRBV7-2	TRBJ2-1	CASSQSGNPYNEQFF
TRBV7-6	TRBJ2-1	CASSLVPGGSSYNEQFF
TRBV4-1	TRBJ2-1	CASSQDSGGAYNEQFF
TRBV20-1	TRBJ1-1	CSARDEAEAFF
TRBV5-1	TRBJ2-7	CASRLAGGVYEQYF
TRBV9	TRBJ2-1	CASSVRAAANNEQFF
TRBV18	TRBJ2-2	CASSLTSVVAGELFF
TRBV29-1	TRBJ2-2	CSTLAGGTGELFF
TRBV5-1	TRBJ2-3	CASSLDSVSTDTQYF
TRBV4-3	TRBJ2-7	CASSQDLAGQSYEQYF
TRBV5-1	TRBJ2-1	CASSSGQGWANEQFF
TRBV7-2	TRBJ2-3	CASSLAAGRRTDTQYF
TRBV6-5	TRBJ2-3	CASSLTGGGADTQYF
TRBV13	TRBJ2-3	CASSQDDRGDTQYF
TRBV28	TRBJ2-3	CASDGLGRNTQYF
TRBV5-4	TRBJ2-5	CASSLGSKGAGQETQYF
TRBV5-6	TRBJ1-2	CASTHAGGYGYTF
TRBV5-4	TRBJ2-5	CASSRRRDGETQYF
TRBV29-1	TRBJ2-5	CSVEGMAGHQETQYF
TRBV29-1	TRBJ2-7	CSVGAGNLYEQYF
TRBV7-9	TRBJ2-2	CASSYPRTAGELFF
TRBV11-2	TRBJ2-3	CASSLDPSRGATDTQYF
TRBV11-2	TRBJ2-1	CASSLRLAGIYNEQFF
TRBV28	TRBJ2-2	CASSSTGQGVPGELFF
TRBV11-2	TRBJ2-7	CASSLSRDRGGYEQYF
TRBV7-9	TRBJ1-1	CASSSNPGSKNTEAFF
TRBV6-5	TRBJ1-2	CASSSGTFPLF
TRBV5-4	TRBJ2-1	CASSPGVAGGPGEQFF
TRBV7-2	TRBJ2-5	CASTLSGRYQGGQYF
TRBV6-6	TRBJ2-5	CASSRTGRETQYF
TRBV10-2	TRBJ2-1	CASSEQREAYNEQFF
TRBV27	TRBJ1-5	CATGSGKGNQPQHF
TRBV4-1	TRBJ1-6	CASSQVFNSDNSPLHF
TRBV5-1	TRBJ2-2	CASSPEGNTGELFF
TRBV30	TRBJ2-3	CAWSVAVGNTQYF
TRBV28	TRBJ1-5	CASSWDRNSNQPQHF
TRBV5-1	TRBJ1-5	CASSLVVDQPQHF
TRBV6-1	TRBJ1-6	CASSELRQGVNSPLHF
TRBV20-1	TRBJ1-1	CSARNTEAFF
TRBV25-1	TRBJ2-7	CASSDRGYEQYF
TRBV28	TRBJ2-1	CASSSLAGGVNEQFF
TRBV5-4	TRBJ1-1	CASSSSVGPGGYTEAFF
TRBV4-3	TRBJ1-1	CASSQGDRSNTEAFF
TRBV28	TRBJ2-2	CASDGTTGELFF
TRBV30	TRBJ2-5	CAWSGRETQYF
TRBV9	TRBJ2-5	CASSVGVAQETQYF
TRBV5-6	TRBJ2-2	CASSGQANTGELFF
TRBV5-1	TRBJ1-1	CASSVAGGKNTEAFF
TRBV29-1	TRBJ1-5	CSVLSDGSQPQHF
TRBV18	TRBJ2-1	CASKSWGTSGSSYNEQFF
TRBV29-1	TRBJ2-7	CSVQRETWSEQYF
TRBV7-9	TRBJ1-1	CAFIGGSSNTEAFF
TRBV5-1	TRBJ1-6	CASSLEADSPLHF
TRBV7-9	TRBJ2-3	CASSEFGGGRTRTDTQYF
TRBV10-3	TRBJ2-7	CAISPGSNQYEQYF
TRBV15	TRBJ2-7	CATSRGDSDEQYF
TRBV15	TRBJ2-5	CATSPAVQGAWETQYF
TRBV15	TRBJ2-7	CATSRDVMVKFPLEQYF